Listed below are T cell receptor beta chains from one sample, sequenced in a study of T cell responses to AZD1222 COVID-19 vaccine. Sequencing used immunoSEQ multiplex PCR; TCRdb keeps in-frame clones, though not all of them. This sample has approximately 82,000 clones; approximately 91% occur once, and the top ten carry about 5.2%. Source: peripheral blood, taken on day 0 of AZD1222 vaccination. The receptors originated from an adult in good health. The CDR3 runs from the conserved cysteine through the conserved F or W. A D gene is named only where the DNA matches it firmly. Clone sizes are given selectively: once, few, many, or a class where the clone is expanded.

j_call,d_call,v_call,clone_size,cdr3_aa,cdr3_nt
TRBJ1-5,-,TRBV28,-,CASSSIGVNQPQHF,TGTGCCAGCAGTTCTATTGGGGTCAATCAGCCCCAGCATTTT
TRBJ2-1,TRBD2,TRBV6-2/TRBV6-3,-,CASSQAGGNEQFF,TGTGCCAGCAGTCAAGCGGGGGGTAATGAGCAGTTCTTC
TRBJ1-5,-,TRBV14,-,CASSLDSVPAIHSNQPQHF,TGTGCCAGCAGCCTAGATAGTGTCCCTGCTATACATAGCAATCAGCCCCAGCATTTT
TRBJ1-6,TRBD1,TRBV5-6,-,CASRPNGTGYSPLHF,TGTGCCAGCAGACCTAACGGGACAGGGTACTCACCCCTCCACTTT
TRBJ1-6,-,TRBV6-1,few,CASSERAVRESPLHF,TGTGCCAGCAGTGAGCGGGCAGTGAGGGAATCACCCCTCCACTTT
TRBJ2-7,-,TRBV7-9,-,CASSALDSSGLYEQYF,TGTGCCAGCAGCGCCCTCGACAGCTCGGGGTTGTACGAGCAGTACTTC
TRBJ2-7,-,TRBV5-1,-,CASSQGLGYEQYF,TGCGCCAGCAGCCAGGGGTTGGGATACGAGCAGTACTTC
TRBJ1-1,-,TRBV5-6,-,CASTLGQRYTEAFF,TGTGCCAGCACCCTTGGACAGAGATACACTGAAGCTTTCTTT
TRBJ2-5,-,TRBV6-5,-,CASIPDKETQYF,TGTGCCAGCATTCCGGACAAAGAGACCCAGTACTTC
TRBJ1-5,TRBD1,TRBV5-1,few,CASSTTGGNQPQHF,TGCGCCAGCAGCACCACAGGGGGCAATCAGCCCCAGCATTTT
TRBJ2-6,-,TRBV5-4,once,CASSFLGAGANVLTF,TGTGCCAGCAGCTTTCTAGGGGCAGGGGCCAACGTCCTGACTTTC
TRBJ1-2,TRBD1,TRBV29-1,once,CSVRTGGAYGYTF,TGCAGCGTACGGACAGGGGGCGCGTATGGCTACACCTTC
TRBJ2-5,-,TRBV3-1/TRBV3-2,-,CASSHRTQGRETQYF,TGTGCCAGCAGCCATAGGACCCAAGGGAGGGAGACCCAGTACTTC
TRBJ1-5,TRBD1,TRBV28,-,CASSLVTGGGQPQHF,TGTGCCAGCAGTTTGGTGACAGGGGGAGGACAGCCCCAGCATTTT
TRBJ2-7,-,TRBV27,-,CASSLLVMGSSEQYF,TGTGCCAGCAGTTTACTGGTTATGGGGTCCTCCGAGCAGTACTTC
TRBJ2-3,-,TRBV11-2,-,CASSLDWSQDTQYF,TGTGCCAGCAGCTTAGATTGGTCGCAAGATACGCAGTATTTT
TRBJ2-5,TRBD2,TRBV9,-,CASSWGTSGNGETQYF,TGTGCCAGCAGCTGGGGGACTAGCGGAAATGGGGAGACCCAGTACTTC
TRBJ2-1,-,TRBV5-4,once,CASSGGGRSYNEQFF,TGTGCCAGCAGCGGGGGGGGCAGGTCCTACAATGAGCAGTTCTTC
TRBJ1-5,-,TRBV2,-,CASSVGSLQPQHF,TGTGCCAGCAGTGTAGGCAGCCTTCAGCCCCAGCATTTT
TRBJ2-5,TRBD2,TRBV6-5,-,CASRRGVETQYF,TGTGCCAGCAGGCGGGGGGTGGAGACCCAGTACTTC
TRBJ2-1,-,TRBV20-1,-,CSASRAGIVDEQFF,TGCAGTGCTAGTCGGGCAGGGATTGTCGATGAGCAGTTCTTC
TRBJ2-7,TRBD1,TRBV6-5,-,CASRGTGRFGHEQYF,TGTGCCAGCAGGGGGACAGGGCGATTCGGGCACGAGCAGTACTTC
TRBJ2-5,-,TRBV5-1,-,CASSLGGQETQYF,TGCGCCAGCAGCTTAGGCGGACAAGAGACCCAGTACTTC
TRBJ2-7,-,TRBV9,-,CASSLRDTPSYEQYF,TGTGCCAGCAGCCTTAGGGACACCCCCTCCTACGAGCAGTACTTC
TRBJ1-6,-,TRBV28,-,CASSPTGLNSPLHF,TGTGCCAGCAGTCCTACTGGACTTAATTCACCCCTCCACTTT
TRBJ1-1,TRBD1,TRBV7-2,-,CASSWGQGLEAFF,TGTGCCAGCAGCTGGGGACAGGGGCTTGAAGCTTTCTTT
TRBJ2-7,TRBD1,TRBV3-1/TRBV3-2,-,CASSQDTRTGSYEQYF,TGTGCCAGCAGCCAAGACACAAGGACAGGTTCCTACGAGCAGTACTTC
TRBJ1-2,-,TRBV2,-,CASNPVQGTYGYTF,TGTGCCAGCAATCCTGTTCAGGGGACCTATGGCTACACCTTC
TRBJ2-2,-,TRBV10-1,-,CASSDRQGYTGELFF,TGCGCCAGCAGTGATAGGCAGGGCTACACCGGGGAGCTGTTTTTT
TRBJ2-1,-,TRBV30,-,CAWSNINEQFF,TGTGCCTGGAGTAACATCAATGAGCAGTTCTTC
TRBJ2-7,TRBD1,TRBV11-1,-,CASSLERQGIEQYF,TGTGCCAGCAGCTTAGAACGACAGGGTATCGAGCAGTACTTC
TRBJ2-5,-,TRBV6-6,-,CATVLGAVGETQYF,TGTGCCACCGTCCTGGGGGCTGTTGGGGAGACCCAGTACTTC
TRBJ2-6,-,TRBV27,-,CASSTINSGANVLTF,TGTGCCAGCAGTACGATAAACTCTGGGGCCAACGTCCTGACTTTC
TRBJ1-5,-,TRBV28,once,CASGRRQDHQPQHF,TGTGCCAGCGGTCGGAGACAGGACCATCAGCCCCAGCATTTT
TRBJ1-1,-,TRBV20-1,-,CSATLGTFF,TGCAGCGCGACCCTTGGGACTTTCTTT
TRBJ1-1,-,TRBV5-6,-,CASSANTEAFF,TGTGCCAGCAGCGCGAACACTGAAGCTTTCTTT
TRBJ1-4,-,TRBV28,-,CASQFGSGGLSNEKLFF,TGTGCCAGCCAGTTTGGTTCGGGGGGCTTATCTAATGAAAAACTGTTTTTT
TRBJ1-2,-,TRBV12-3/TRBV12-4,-,CASSSPSGGYTF,TGTGCCAGCAGTTCCCCCTCGGGTGGCTACACCTTC
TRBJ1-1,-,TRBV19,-,CASSMVTGNTEAFF,TGTGCCAGTAGTATGGTCACAGGGAACACTGAAGCTTTCTTT
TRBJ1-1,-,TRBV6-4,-,CASSEGRNTEAFF,TGTGCCAGCAGTGAAGGCAGGAACACTGAAGCTTTCTTT
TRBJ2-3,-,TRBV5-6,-,CASKPNTRGAITDTQYF,TGTGCCAGCAAACCAAATACACGGGGGGCGATCACAGATACGCAGTATTTT